Below are 20 T cell receptor beta chains sequenced from a single sample in a study of vaccination effects on CD4 cells after COVID-19. Sequencing used immunoSEQ multiplex PCR; TCRdb keeps in-frame clones, though not all of them. The repertoire holds tens of thousands of clones, with around 70% as singletons. Viral peptide pool expansion of antigen-specific CD4+ T cells preceded sequencing in the ViraFEST assay. Isolation of CD4+ T cells took place after 10 days of culture. Nobody among the vaccine recipients had prior SARS-CoV-2 infection (nucleocapsid antibodies were negative). Their cognate antigens are unknown. The sequencing used CD4+ T cells from PBMCs cultured with SARS-CoV-2 spike peptides, collected before COVID-19 vaccination. Source of these receptors: a human donor who received a COVID-19 vaccine.

The table lists this clone with a count of one. J is TRBJ2-7 and V is TRBV20-1; no clear D gene. V shed 3 bases and J shed 1 base, with 13 bases lying between them. Germline values: CDR1 DFQATT, CDR2 SNEGSKA (reference sequence). The CDR3 has 14 amino acids. CDR3 sequence: CSASSEIESYEQYF. In nucleotides, the CDR3 is TGCAGTGCTAGTTCTGAAATTGAATCCTACGAGCAGTACTTC.

The chain recombines TRBV3-1 (or the pseudogene TRBV3-2) with TRBJ2-5; D possibly corresponds to TRBD2 (6 bases). In germline, CDR1 is LGHDT, CDR2 YNNKEL (reference sequence). Trimming shortened V by 1 base and J by 5 bases, and 14 bases separated the two germline ends. The CDR3 length is 15 residues. The CDR3 DNA reads as TGTGCCAGCAGCCAAGGGACTACCTCTCGGGAGACCCAGTACTTC. As protein: CASSQGTTSRETQYF.

This clone was seen more than once but under ten times. This chain links TRBV7-2 with TRBJ2-7; D is possibly TRBD2 (6 bases). Germline CDR1 SGHTA, CDR2 FQGNSA. V was shortened by 6 bases and J by 6 bases, with 15 bases between the two germline ends. This CDR3 region has 13 residues. The CDR3 loop is CASRSGLQGEQYF. The CDR3 DNA sequence: TGTGCCAGCAGGTCGGGACTTCAGGGCGAGCAGTACTTC.

This clone is categorized as medium-sized. J is TRBJ2-5 and V is TRBV11-2; D not resolved. The germline V gene has CDR1 SGHAT and CDR2 FQNNGV. V was pared by 2 bases and J by 3 bases, with 10 bases between. The CDR3 length is 14 residues. This CDR3 is CASSLSLGKETQYF. The CDR3 DNA follows: TGTGCCAGCAGCTTATCGTTGGGGAAAGAGACCCAGTACTTC. Drawing the rest from reference TRBV11-2 and TRBJ2-5, the complete variable domain is EAGVAQSPRYKIIEKRQSVAFWCNPISGHATLYWYQQILGQGPKLLIQFQNNGVVDDSQLPKDRFSAERLKGVDSTLKIQPAKLEDSAVYLCASSLSLGKETQYFGPGTRLLVL.

The chain recombines TRBV5-1 with TRBJ1-5; TRBD1 is a possible D gene (5 bases). Germline lookup yields CDR1 SGHRS and CDR2 YFSETQ. Deletions cut 2 bases from V and 8 bases from J, with 17 bases between. This CDR3 is built from 15 residues. CDR3 DNA sequence: TGCGCCAGCAGCTTCGGGACGGGCCGGGCGGAGCCCCAGCATTTT. It specifies CASSFGTGRAEPQHF.

V is TRBV10-3 and J is TRBJ1-5; perhaps TRBD1 as D (6 bases). With 5 bases removed from V and 3 bases from J, the gap between germline ends came to 8 bases. The CDR3 loop spans 13 amino acids. Germline values: CDR1 ENHRY, CDR2 SYGVKD. CDR3 sequence reads: CAISPGANQPQHF. The CDR3 DNA is TGTGCCATCAGTCCAGGGGCCAATCAGCCCCAGCATTTT.

J is TRBJ2-1 and V is TRBV5-1; 8 bases agree with TRBD1. Germline V gene data show CDR1 as SGHRS and CDR2 as YFSETQ. This CDR3 has 13 residues. Trimming at V came to 3 bases and at J to 12 bases, leaving 8 bases not matched to a gene. CDR3: CASSSGQGGVQFF. CDR3 DNA sequence: TGCGCCAGCAGCTCCGGACAGGGCGGGGTGCAGTTCTTC.

This clone was seen once. The chain carries TRBV5-1 and TRBJ1-6, with D perhaps matching TRBD1 (5 bases). In germline, CDR1 is SGHRS, CDR2 YFSETQ. V gave up 1 base and J gave up 5 bases, with 16 bases separating them. The CDR3 is made up of 17 amino acids. The DNA for the CDR3 is TGCGCCAGCAGCTTGAGCGGTGGGGGACGGAATAATTCACCCCTCCACTTT. It is translated as CASSLSGGGRNNSPLHF.

This clone was detected only once. The chain recombines TRBV19 with TRBJ1-5; possible D gene TRBD1, 6 bases. This CDR3 region has 15 residues. Trimming pared 3 bases from V and 4 bases from J, leaving 13 bases between. From germline, CDR1 is LNHDA and CDR2 SQIVND (reference sequence). Here the CDR3 reads CASSMRDNTNQPQHF. DNA for the CDR3: TGTGCCAGTAGTATGCGGGACAACACGAATCAGCCCCAGCATTTT. The complete variable domain, with remaining parts taken from reference TRBV19 and TRBJ1-5, reads DGGITQSPKYLFRKEGQNVTLSCEQNLNHDAMYWYRQDPGQGLRLIYYSQIVNDFQKGDIAEGYSVSREKKESFPLTVTSAQKNPTAFYLCASSMRDNTNQPQHFGDGTRLSIL.

This clone was seen a single time. This chain's CDR3 is CAWRNIQYF. In DNA, the CDR3 is TGTGCCTGGAGGAACATTCAGTACTTC. The chain employs TRBV30 and TRBJ2-4; D gene unclear. CDR1 is GTSNPN and CDR2 is SVGIG in the germline V gene (reference sequence). The CDR3 is 9 amino acids. The V end lost 3 bases, the J end lost 7 bases, and 1 base lay between the germline ends.

This chain's CDR3 is CASRRGGSYNEQFF. In DNA form, the CDR3 reads TGTGCCAGCAGACGCGGGGGGTCCTACAATGAGCAGTTCTTC. The J gene is TRBJ2-1, the V gene TRBV11-2, with 8 bases fitting TRBD2. The V and J ends lost 6 bases and 1 base, in that order; junction bases with no gene match: 2. The CDR3 sequence is 14 residues long. Germline V gene data show CDR1 as SGHAT and CDR2 as FQNNGV. Supplemented by reference TRBV11-2 and TRBJ2-1, the full variable domain reads EAGVAQSPRYKIIEKRQSVAFWCNPISGHATLYWYQQILGQGPKLLIQFQNNGVVDDSQLPKDRFSAERLKGVDSTLKIQPAKLEDSAVYLCASRRGGSYNEQFFGPGTRLTVL.

This clone was seen only a few times. The chain couples TRBV20-1 to TRBJ2-7; weak D call: TRBD2 (6 bases). V lost 3 bases and J 7 bases, leaving 19 bases between the germline ends. Per germline, CDR1 DFQATT and CDR2 SNEGSKA (reference sequence). CDR3 length: 14 residues. This CDR3 reads CSASSDGGMGEQYF. In DNA, the CDR3 is TGCAGTGCTAGTTCAGACGGGGGAATGGGGGAGCAGTACTTC.

V is TRBV29-1 and J is TRBJ2-1, with a possible D match to TRBD2 (5 bases). In germline, CDR1 is SQVTM, CDR2 ANQGSEA. V gave up 5 bases and J gave up 8 bases, with 13 bases separating them. This CDR3 has 12 residues. DNA of the CDR3: TGCAGCGTTCGTCGAGGGTGGGATGAGCAGTTCTTC. Its translation: CSVRRGWDEQFF.

The V call is TRBV2, the J call TRBJ1-6, with no clear D. The V gene's germline CDR1 is SNHLY and CDR2 FYNNEI. This CDR3 region has 14 residues. V lost 2 bases and J lost 10, with 12 bases in between. CDR3 bases: TGTGCCAGCAGTGAAAGAAGTACGGGGTCACCCCTCCACTTT. This sequence encodes CASSERSTGSPLHF.

The V gene is TRBV19, the J gene TRBJ1-3, with D perhaps matching TRBD1 (6 bases). The V gene lost 6 bases and the J gene lost 4 bases, with 19 bases spanning the gap. From germline, CDR1 is LNHDA and CDR2 SQIVND (reference sequence). The CDR3 has 16 amino acids. The CDR3 region has the DNA TGTGCCAGTAGCCCTTCAGGGGTGTCAGGCGGAAACACCATATATTTT. Its protein is CASSPSGVSGGNTIYF.

V and J are TRBV21-1 and TRBJ1-6; the table's D call, TRBD1, has no DNA check behind it. TRBV21-1 is assigned pseudogene status. This CDR3 has 20 residues. The CDR3 nucleotides are TGTGCCAGCCGTTTTCAAGGGTGCCGGGACAGGAACTCCTATAATTCACCCCTCCACTTT. Amino acids: CASRFQGCRDRNSYNSPLHF.

The chain combines TRBV12-3 or TRBV12-4 with TRBJ1-2; 11 bases align to TRBD1. This CDR3 has 13 amino acids. The V segment lost 6 bases and the J segment 4 bases; nucleotides outside the gene matches: 1. CDR3 in amino acids: CASRGTGGYGYTF. DNA for the CDR3: TGTGCCAGCAGAGGGACAGGGGGCTATGGCTACACCTTC.

This clone was observed once. This CDR3 reads CASSEQGASYNEQFF. The CDR3 DNA follows: TGTGCCAGCAGCGAACAGGGGGCCTCCTACAATGAGCAGTTCTTC. V gene TRBV9 combines with J gene TRBJ2-1, with 9 bases matching TRBD1. Trimming cost V 3 bases and J 0 bases; bases outside gene matches: 1. The CDR3 contains 15 residues. Germline-derived CDR1 and CDR2 are SGDLS and YYNGEE.

This clone was found many times. The genes are TRBV4-2 and TRBJ2-5; no definite D call. CDR3 length equals 17 residues. V gave up 1 base and J gave up 0 bases, with 15 bases separating them. The germline V gene encodes CDR1 LGHNA and CDR2 YNFKEQ. DNA of the CDR3: TGTGCCAGCAGCCAAGGAGGCAGTGGCGGAGACCAAGAGACCCAGTACTTC. Its translation: CASSQGGSGGDQETQYF.

V and J are TRBV5-4 and TRBJ1-1, with TRBD1 identical over 7 bases. Per germline, CDR1 SGHNT and CDR2 YYREEE (reference sequence). The V segment lost 4 bases and the J segment 0 bases; nucleotides outside the gene matches: 12. CDR3 length: 17 amino acids. The CDR3 reads CASSPPTGKGVNTEAFF. The CDR3 bases are TGTGCCAGCAGCCCGCCGACAGGGAAGGGTGTGAACACTGAAGCTTTCTTT.